This TCR beta chain emerged from a study of cytotoxic CD8 clonotypes in ibrutinib-treated CLL. About the study: Responses: some 25 partial, 2 complete; after median roughly 63 months, about 14 stayed remitted, around twelve progressed. On average, approximately 95,000 productive rearrangements and around 260,000 productive templates per sample.

Libraries of TCR beta were made from 1.5 to 2 micrograms of genomic DNA that came from cryopreserved PBMCs. V dropped 4 bases and J dropped 6 bases, with 17 bases sitting between them. This CDR3 comprises 14 residues. Clones were read by immunoSEQ multiplex PCR, and TCRdb kept only the in-frame ones, dropping some. The sample carries approximately 140,000 clones, roughly 77% recorded once. To note about this clone: Its antigen is as yet unknown.

General observations from the study: Clonality rose at ibrutinib response, held steady in sustained remission, and fell toward baseline at progression.

The chain joins TRBV5-7 to TRBJ2-7; a possible D gene is TRBD1 (5 bases). TRBV5-7 is known as an ORF, though its function is uncertain. This clonotype was sampled from a human donor with chronic lymphocytic leukemia. The sample consisted of PBMCs, taken after 12 months of ibrutinib treatment. CDR3: CASSLLDTCSEQYF. CDR3 sequence (DNA): TGTGCCAGCAGCCTCTTGGACACTTGTTCCGAGCAGTACTTC.